This paragraph covers one T cell receptor beta chain sequence. With V trimmed by 4 bases and J by 2 bases, 5 bases remained unmatched. Looked up from germline, CDR1 is SNHLY and CDR2 is FYNNEI. The CDR3 length is 14 residues. The record originates from a study of cytotoxic CD8 clonotypes in ibrutinib-treated CLL. Data came from immunoSEQ multiplex PCR; TCRdb stores just in-frame clones and leaves some out. The sample carries roughly 220,000 clones, approximately 70% recorded once. V is TRBV2 and J is TRBJ2-7; 7 bases align to TRBD1. Sequenced here: PBMCs, sampled after 12 months of ibrutinib treatment. This receptor was taken from a human donor with chronic lymphocytic leukemia. CDR3 bases: TGTGCCAGCAGTGGCTACAGGGGCGCCTACGAGCAGTACTTC. Its translation is CASSGYRGAYEQYF.